Sequencing of this TCR beta chain was carried out in a study of OX40 agonist ivuxolimab in advanced cancers. Looking at the study overall: At doses from 0.01 to 10 mg/kg, patients were given intravenous ivuxolimab every 2 weeks.

Study-wide results and caveats: Dose levels from 0.1 to 3.0 mg/kg saw CD4+ and CD8+ blood T cells expand clonally by week 6. The study found that CD8+ T cells averaged more expanded clones than CD4+.

V lost 6 bases to trimming and J lost 0 bases, with 8 bases between them. Looked up from germline, CDR1 is LNHDA and CDR2 is SQIVND (reference sequence). The CDR3 covers 14 residues. Libraries were prepared by immunoSEQ multiplex PCR; TCRdb keeps only in-frame clonotypes and omits some of them. Of approximately 57,000 clones in the sample, around 80% were seen once. Patients with a history of autoimmune disease or on systemic immunosuppression were excluded. A note on this clone: Its matching antigen is unknown.

This sequence joins TRBV19 and TRBJ1-4; D possibly corresponds to TRBD1 (6 bases). This TCR was sampled from an adult with an advanced solid tumor such as melanoma, head and neck, liver or kidney cancer. The specimen was CD4+ or CD8+ T cells sorted from blood, collected in a trial of the OX40 agonist ivuxolimab. The DNA of the CDR3 is TGTGCCAGTAGAGGGGGTGCAACTAATGAAAAACTGTTTTTT. Protein product: CASRGGATNEKLFF.